This T cell receptor beta chain was captured by sequencing in a study of blood T cell repertoires in COVID-19. Study information: PBMCs, B-cell-depleted T cells, or T cells provided the cDNA or gDNA that made up the material.

Some clones are missing from TCRdb's copy, which holds only in-frame ones; the method was immunoSEQ multiplex PCR. The sample includes over 200,000 clones, about 88% of them seen just once. Germline lookup yields CDR1 SNHLY and CDR2 FYNNEI. Trimming cost V 4 bases and J 7 bases, with 14 bases left between them. The CDR3 extends over 15 amino acids. The chain couples TRBV2 to TRBJ1-6; the D gene is possibly TRBD1 (5 bases). Sequencing was done on a sample of peripheral blood. This receptor was taken from a woman aged 60-75 years with acute or convalescent COVID-19. The CDR3 sequence: CASSAWQGSNSPLHF. CDR3 bases: TGTGCCAGCAGTGCGTGGCAGGGTAGCAATTCACCCCTCCACTTT. The variable domain in full, with the rest retrieved from reference TRBV2 and TRBJ1-6, is EPEVTQTPSHQVTQMGQEVILRCVPISNHLYFYWYRQILGQKVEFLVSFYNNEISEKSEIFDDQFSVERPDGSNFTLKIRSTKLEDSAMYFCASSAWQGSNSPLHFGNGTRLTVT.